The 11 T cell receptor beta chains below come from one sample, sequenced in a study of human T cells and chemical hapten exposure. Time point given: patch test 1, 2 weeks after DPC sensitization. The treatment here: therapeutic diphenylcyclopropenone sensitization with weekly scalp DPC. TCRdb redid the calling of the RACE reads with MiXCR, one entry per CDR3 protein. This sample yields fewer than 100,000 distinct CDR3 sequences, of which around 12% are seen a single time; 2.1% belongs to the top ten. The sequencing here drew on whole blood, taken in connection with sensitization to the hapten diphenylcyclopropenone (DPC). The receptors originated from a woman between 40 and 55 years old with alopecia areata. Some clones in this sample may be carry-over from other donors' samples.

This chain uses TRBV29-1 with TRBJ2-7; 13 bases align to TRBD2. This CDR3 is built from 16 residues. CDR1 and CDR2 from the germline V gene are SQVTM and ANQGSEA. J was trimmed by 2 bases and V by 6 bases; bases with no gene match: 10. The DNA of the CDR3 is TGCAGCGTCGGAATAGGACTAGCGGGAGCAACCTACGAGCAGTACTTC. This gives the protein CSVGIGLAGATYEQYF.

This sequence joins TRBV7-6 and TRBJ2-2; 8 nucleotides agree with TRBD2. The CDR3 covers 13 residues. Germline-derived CDR1 and CDR2 are SGHVS and FNYEAQ. V shed 8 bases and J 5 bases; nucleotides not matched to a gene: 4. The CDR3 protein is CASVPSGTGELFF. In DNA, the CDR3 is TGTGCCAGCGTCCCTAGCGGGACCGGGGAGCTGTTTTTT.

The rearrangement links TRBV7-2 to TRBJ2-3; TRBD1 matches at 7 bases. Trimming at V came to 6 bases and at J to 8 bases, leaving 8 bases not matched to a gene. Germline CDR1 reads SGHTA; CDR2 reads FQGNSA. This CDR3 contains 13 residues. CDR3 protein: CASSITGAGTQYF. As DNA, the CDR3 is TGTGCCAGCAGTATCACAGGGGCCGGTACGCAGTATTTT.

The rearrangement joins TRBV12-3 or TRBV12-4 to TRBJ2-6; 9 nucleotides line up with TRBD1. CDR3 length: 17 amino acids. V shed 5 bases, J shed 0 bases, and the junction held 5 bases outside the gene matches. CDR3 nucleotides: TGTGCCAGCAGTGGGGACAGGGATGGCTCTGGGGCCAACGTCCTGACTTTC. Its translation: CASSGDRDGSGANVLTF.

In DNA, the CDR3 is TGCGCCAGCAGCTTGGCGCAGGGGCCTCCCACAGATACGCAGTATTTT. Its translation is CASSLAQGPPTDTQYF. The J gene is TRBJ2-3, the V gene TRBV5-1; possible D gene TRBD1, 6 bases. The V gene's germline CDR1 is SGHRS and CDR2 YFSETQ. V was cut by 0 bases and J by 2 bases, with 13 bases left in between. There are 16 residues in the CDR3.

Ten or more counts support this clonotype. This chain connects TRBV7-2 to TRBJ2-3; TRBD2 matches 7 bases. Germline loops: CDR1 SGHTA, CDR2 FQGNSA. With 3 bases clipped from V and 5 bases from J, the junction kept 5 bases outside the gene matches. The CDR3 loop spans 14 amino acids. The DNA for the CDR3 is TGTGCCAGCAGCTTGACTAGCCCGGTAGATACGCAGTATTTT. Amino acids: CASSLTSPVDTQYF.

The chain employs TRBV6-6 and TRBJ1-2; TRBD1 is a possible D gene (5 bases). This CDR3 has 14 amino acids. The germline V and J ends were trimmed by 2 bases and 8 bases, with 15 bases remaining between them. Germline V lookup: CDR1 MNHNY, CDR2 SVGAGI (reference sequence). The DNA of the CDR3 is TGTGCCAGCAGTTACATCGGCAGGGAGAACGGCTACACCTTC. Protein sequence: CASSYIGRENGYTF.

In this sample, this clonotype turned up a few times. The gene calls are TRBV2 and TRBJ1-2, with a possible D match to TRBD1 (5 bases). CDR1 is SNHLY and CDR2 is FYNNEI in the germline V gene. This CDR3 comprises 13 residues. Trimming took 6 bases from V and 7 from J, leaving 15 bases between them. The CDR3: CASSSGAGGGYTF. The CDR3 nucleotides read TGTGCCAGCAGCTCCGGGGCCGGTGGTGGCTACACCTTC.

This clonotype turned up a few times. The chain carries TRBV7-8 and TRBJ2-5; TRBD2 aligns across 10 bases. The CDR3 consists of 15 residues. Trimming at V came to 3 bases and at J to 0 bases, leaving 1 base not matched to a gene. Germline CDR1 reads SGHVS; CDR2 reads FQNEAQ. DNA of the CDR3: TGTGCCAGCAGCTTCGGACTAGCGGACCAAGAGACCCAGTACTTC. Encoded protein: CASSFGLADQETQYF.

This clonotype was seen repeatedly, ten times or more. The rearrangement links TRBV7-9 to TRBJ1-1; a weak D match, TRBD1 (5 bases). V lost 5 bases to trimming and J lost 0 bases, with 16 bases between them. Germline V gene sequence: CDR1 SEHNR, CDR2 FQNEAQ (reference sequence). There are 16 residues in the CDR3. This chain's CDR3 is CASSPQGALMNTEAFF. The CDR3 DNA is TGTGCCAGCAGCCCCCAAGGGGCGCTCATGAACACTGAAGCTTTCTTT. The full variable domain, in which reference TRBV7-9 and TRBJ1-1 provide the parts outside the CDR3, is DTGVSQNPRHKITKRGQNVTFRCDPISEHNRLYWYRQTLGQGPEFLTYFQNEAQLEKSRLLSDRFSAERPKGSFSTLEIQRTEQGDSAMYLCASSPQGALMNTEAFFGQGTRLTVV.

This clonotype appeared a few times. V is TRBV7-6 and J is TRBJ2-5, with D perhaps assigned TRBD1 or TRBD2 (5 bases each). Germline V gives CDR1 SGHVS, CDR2 FNYEAQ. V gave up 0 bases and J gave up 5 bases, with 19 bases separating them. The CDR3 is 17 residues long. The CDR3 region is CASSLAPGALRSETQYF. CDR3 in DNA: TGTGCCAGCAGCTTAGCCCCCGGGGCCCTGCGGTCGGAGACCCAGTACTTC.